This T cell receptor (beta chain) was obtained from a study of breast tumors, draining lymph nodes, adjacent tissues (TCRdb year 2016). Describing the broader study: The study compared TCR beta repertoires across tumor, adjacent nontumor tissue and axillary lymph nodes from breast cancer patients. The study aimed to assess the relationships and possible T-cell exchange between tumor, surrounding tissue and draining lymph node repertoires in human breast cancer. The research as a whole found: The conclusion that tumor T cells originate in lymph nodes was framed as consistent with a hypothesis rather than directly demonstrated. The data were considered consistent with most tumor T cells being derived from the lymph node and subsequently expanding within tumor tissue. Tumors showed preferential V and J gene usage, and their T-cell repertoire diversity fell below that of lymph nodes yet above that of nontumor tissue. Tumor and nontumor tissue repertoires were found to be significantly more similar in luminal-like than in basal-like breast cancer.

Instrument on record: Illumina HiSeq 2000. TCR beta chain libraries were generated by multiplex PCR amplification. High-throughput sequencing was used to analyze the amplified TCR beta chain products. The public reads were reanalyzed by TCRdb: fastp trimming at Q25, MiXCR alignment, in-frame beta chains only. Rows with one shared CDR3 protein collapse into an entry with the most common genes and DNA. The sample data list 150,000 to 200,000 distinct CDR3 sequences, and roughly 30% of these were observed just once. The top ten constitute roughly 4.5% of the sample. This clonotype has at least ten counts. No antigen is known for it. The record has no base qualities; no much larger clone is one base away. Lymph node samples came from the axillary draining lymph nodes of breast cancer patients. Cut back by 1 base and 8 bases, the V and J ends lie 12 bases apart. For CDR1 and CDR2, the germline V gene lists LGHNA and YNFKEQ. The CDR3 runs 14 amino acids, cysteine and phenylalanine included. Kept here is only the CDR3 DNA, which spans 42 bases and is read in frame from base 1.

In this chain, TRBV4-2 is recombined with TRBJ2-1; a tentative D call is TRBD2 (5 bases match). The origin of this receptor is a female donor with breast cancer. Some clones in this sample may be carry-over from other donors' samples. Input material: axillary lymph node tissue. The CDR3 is CASSQVSAGDEQFF. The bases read TGTGCCAGCAGCCAAGTTAGCGCTGGGGATGAGCAGTTCTTC.